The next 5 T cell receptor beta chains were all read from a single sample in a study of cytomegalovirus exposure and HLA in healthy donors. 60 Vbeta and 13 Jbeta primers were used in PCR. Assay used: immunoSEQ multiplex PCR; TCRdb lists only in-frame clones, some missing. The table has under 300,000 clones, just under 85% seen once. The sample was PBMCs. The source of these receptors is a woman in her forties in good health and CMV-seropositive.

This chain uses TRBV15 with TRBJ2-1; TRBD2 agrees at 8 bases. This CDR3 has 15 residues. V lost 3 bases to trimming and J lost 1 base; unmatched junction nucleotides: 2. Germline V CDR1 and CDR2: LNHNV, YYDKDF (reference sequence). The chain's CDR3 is CATSRTSDSYNEQFF. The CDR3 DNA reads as TGTGCCACCAGCAGGACTAGCGATTCCTACAATGAGCAGTTCTTC.

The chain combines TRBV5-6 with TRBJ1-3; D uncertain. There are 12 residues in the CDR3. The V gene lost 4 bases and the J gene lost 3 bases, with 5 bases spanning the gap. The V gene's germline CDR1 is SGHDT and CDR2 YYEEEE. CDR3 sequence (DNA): TGTGCCAGCAGCCTTAGTGGAAACACCATATATTTT. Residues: CASSLSGNTIYF. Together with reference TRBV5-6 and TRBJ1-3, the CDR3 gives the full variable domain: DAGVTQSPTHLIKTRGQQVTLRCSPKSGHDTVSWYQQALGQGPQFIFQYYEEEERQRGNFPDRFSGHQFPNYSSELNVNALLLGDSALYLCASSLSGNTIYFGEGSWLTVV.

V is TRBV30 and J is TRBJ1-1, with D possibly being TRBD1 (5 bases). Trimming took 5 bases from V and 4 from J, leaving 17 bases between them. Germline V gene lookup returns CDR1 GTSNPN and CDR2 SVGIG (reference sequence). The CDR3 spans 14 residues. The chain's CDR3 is CAWRWGGTGTEAFF. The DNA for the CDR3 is TGTGCCTGGCGCTGGGGGGGGACGGGCACTGAAGCTTTCTTT.

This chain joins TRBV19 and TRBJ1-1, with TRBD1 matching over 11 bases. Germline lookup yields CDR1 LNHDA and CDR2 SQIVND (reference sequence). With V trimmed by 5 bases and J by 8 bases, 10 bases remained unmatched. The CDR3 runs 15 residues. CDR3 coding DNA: TGTGCCAGTAGTCCGCGGACAGGGGGCTCAGTCGAAGCTTTCTTT. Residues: CASSPRTGGSVEAFF.

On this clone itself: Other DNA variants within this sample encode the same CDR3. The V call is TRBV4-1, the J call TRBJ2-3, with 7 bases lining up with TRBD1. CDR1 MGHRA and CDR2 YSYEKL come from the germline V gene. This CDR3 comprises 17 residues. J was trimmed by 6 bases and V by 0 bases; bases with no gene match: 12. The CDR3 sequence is CASSQDLVQGLGDTQYF. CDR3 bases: TGCGCCAGCAGCCAAGATCTAGTACAGGGGCTGGGGGATACGCAGTATTTT.